The next 10 T cell receptor beta chains were all read from a single sample in a study of identical twins. MiXCR was run by TCRdb on the 5' RACE reads, yielding one entry per CDR3 protein. The data contain 1.5 million to 2 million distinct CDR3 sequences, about 30% of them singletons. Input material: cord blood. Every receptor here comes from a newborn girl in good health.

Many counts were recorded for this clonotype. V and J are TRBV28 and TRBJ2-7; the D call may be TRBD1 or TRBD2 (5 bases each). The CDR3 spans 16 residues. V lost 5 bases, J lost 3 bases, and 20 bases lay in between. In germline, CDR1 is MDHEN, CDR2 SYDVKM. The CDR3 nucleotides are TGTGCCAGCAGTCCTATTTGGGGGTTCTCACGCTACGAGCAGTACTTC. It codes for CASSPIWGFSRYEQYF.

This clonotype was counted only a few times. This sequence joins TRBV7-9 and TRBJ1-2, with a tentative D call TRBD1 (6 bases). This CDR3 region has 11 residues. The V gene's germline CDR1 is SEHNR and CDR2 FQNEAQ (reference sequence). The CDR3 is CAPRPGDGYTF. For the CDR3, the DNA is TGTGCTCCCCGTCCAGGGGATGGCTACACCTTC.

The chain employs TRBV28 and TRBJ2-7; unclear D gene. Trimming removed 6 bases from V and 3 bases from J, with 12 bases in between. Germline V lookup: CDR1 MDHEN, CDR2 SYDVKM. This CDR3 has 13 amino acids. CDR3 DNA: TGTGCCAGCAGCAATGGACGTGACTACGAGCAGTACTTC. Encoded protein: CASSNGRDYEQYF.

V and J are TRBV19 and TRBJ2-3; a weak D match, TRBD2 (6 bases). The germline gives CDR1 LNHDA, CDR2 SQIVND (reference sequence). The CDR3 spans 17 residues. V dropped 1 base and J dropped 4 bases, with 18 bases sitting between them. CDR3 in DNA: TGTGCCAGTAGTATAGTGGCCCTGACTAGTTCGTCAGATACGCAGTATTTT. Protein: CASSIVALTSSSDTQYF. The variable domain in full, with the rest retrieved from reference TRBV19 and TRBJ2-3, is DGGITQSPKYLFRKEGQNVTLSCEQNLNHDAMYWYRQDPGQGLRLIYYSQIVNDFQKGDIAEGYSVSREKKESFPLTVTSAQKNPTAFYLCASSIVALTSSSDTQYFGPGTRLTVL.

This clonotype was detected a few times. V and J are TRBV3-1 and TRBJ2-7; possible D gene TRBD1, 5 bases. This CDR3 region has 15 residues. CDR1 LGHDT and CDR2 YNNKEL come from the germline V gene (reference sequence). V dropped 5 bases and J dropped 0 bases, with 14 bases sitting between them. As DNA, the CDR3 is TGTGCCAGCAGCGGGAAACAGGTAACCTCCTACGAGCAGTACTTC. Residues: CASSGKQVTSYEQYF.

This clonotype was counted ten times or more. The chain recombines TRBV28 with TRBJ2-7; a possible D gene is TRBD2 (6 bases). V lost 2 bases to trimming and J lost 1 base, with 12 bases between them. The CDR3 covers 15 residues. In germline, CDR1 is MDHEN, CDR2 SYDVKM. The CDR3 loop reads CASSLLYGGSYEQYF. CDR3 sequence (DNA): TGTGCCAGCAGTTTACTTTACGGGGGTTCCTACGAGCAGTACTTC.

This chain links TRBV24-1 with TRBJ2-7, with D perhaps TRBD1 (5 bases). Germline lookup yields CDR1 KGHDR and CDR2 SFDVKD. Trimming took off 6 bases at V and 7 bases at J, with 9 bases between the two ends. The CDR3 sequence is 11 residues long. CDR3 nucleotides: TGTGCCACCAGTATGGGGCCTGAGCAGTACTTC. Translated, it gives CATSMGPEQYF.

This clonotype came up a few times. CDR3 protein: CAISESPWDNYGYTF. DNA of the CDR3: TGTGCCATCAGTGAGTCGCCCTGGGACAACTATGGCTACACCTTC. This chain links TRBV10-3 with TRBJ1-2, with D tentatively TRBD1 (5 bases). The CDR3 loop spans 15 amino acids. V was pared by 0 bases and J by 2 bases, with 10 bases between. Germline V CDR1 and CDR2: ENHRY, SYGVKD.

The chain joins TRBV20-1 to TRBJ1-2; 9 nucleotides align to TRBD1. The CDR3 extends over 12 amino acids. The J segment lost 8 bases and the V segment lost 6 bases, leaving 7 bases of the junction unmatched. Germline assignment: CDR1 DFQATT and CDR2 SNEGSKA (reference sequence). CDR3: CSALTGGLGYTF. The DNA of the CDR3 is TGCAGTGCGCTTACAGGGGGCCTCGGCTACACCTTC.

The V and J genes are TRBV20-1 and TRBJ2-5; 12 bases align to TRBD2. The DNA end is a closer match to TRBJ2-7, so the J assignment may be wrong. The CDR3 is 16 amino acids. CDR1 is DFQATT and CDR2 is SNEGSKA in the germline V gene (reference sequence). The chain's CDR3 is CSARDSGLAGSYEQYF. For the CDR3, the DNA is TGCAGTGCTAGAGATTCGGGACTAGCGGGCTCCTACGAGCAGTACTTC.